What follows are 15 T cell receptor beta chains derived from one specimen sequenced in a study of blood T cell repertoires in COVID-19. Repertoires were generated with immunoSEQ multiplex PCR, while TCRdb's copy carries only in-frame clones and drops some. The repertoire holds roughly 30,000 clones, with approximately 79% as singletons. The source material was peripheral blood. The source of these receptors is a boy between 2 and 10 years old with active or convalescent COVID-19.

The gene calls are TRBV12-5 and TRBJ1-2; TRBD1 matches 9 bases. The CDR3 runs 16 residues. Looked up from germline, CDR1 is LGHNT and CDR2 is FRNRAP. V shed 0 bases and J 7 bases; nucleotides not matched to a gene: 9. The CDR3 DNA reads TGTGCTAGTGGTTTGGTCCTCGTACAGGGGGCGGGTGGCTACACCTTC. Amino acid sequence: CASGLVLVQGAGGYTF.

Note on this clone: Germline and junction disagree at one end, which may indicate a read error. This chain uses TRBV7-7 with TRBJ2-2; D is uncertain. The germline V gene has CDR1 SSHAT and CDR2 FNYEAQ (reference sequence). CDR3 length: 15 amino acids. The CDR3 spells CASSLGPTESGELFF. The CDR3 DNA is TGTGCTAGCAGCTTAGGACCGACTGAATCCGGGGAGCTGTTTTTT.

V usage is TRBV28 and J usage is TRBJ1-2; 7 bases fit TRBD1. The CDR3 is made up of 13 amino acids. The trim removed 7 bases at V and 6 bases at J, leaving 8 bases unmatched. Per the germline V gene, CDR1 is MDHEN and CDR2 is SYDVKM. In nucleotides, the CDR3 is TGTGCCAGCAAAGGTGGAAGGGGGCATGGCTACACCTTC. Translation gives CASKGGRGHGYTF.

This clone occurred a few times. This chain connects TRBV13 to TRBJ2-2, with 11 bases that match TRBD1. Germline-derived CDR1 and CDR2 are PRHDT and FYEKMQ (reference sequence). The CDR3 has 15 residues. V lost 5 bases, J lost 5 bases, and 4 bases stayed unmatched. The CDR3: CASSVGDRGTGELFF. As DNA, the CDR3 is TGTGCCAGCAGCGTCGGGGACAGGGGGACCGGGGAGCTGTTTTTT.

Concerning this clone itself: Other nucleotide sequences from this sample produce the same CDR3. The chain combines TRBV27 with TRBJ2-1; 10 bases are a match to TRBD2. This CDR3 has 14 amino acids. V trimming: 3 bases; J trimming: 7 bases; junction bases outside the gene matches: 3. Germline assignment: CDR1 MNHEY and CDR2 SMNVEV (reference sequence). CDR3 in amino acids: CASSLGLASNEQFF. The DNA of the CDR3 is TGTGCCAGCAGTTTGGGACTAGCGTCTAATGAGCAGTTCTTC.

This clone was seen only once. The CDR3 bases are TGTGCCAGCACCGACAGGGACGCTGAAGCTTTCTTT. Encoded protein: CASTDRDAEAFF. The chain uses TRBV5-4 and TRBJ1-1; 7 positions agree with TRBD1. The V segment lost 6 bases and the J segment 6 bases; nucleotides outside the gene matches: 5. Germline V gene sequence: CDR1 SGHNT, CDR2 YYREEE (reference sequence). The CDR3 totals 12 residues.

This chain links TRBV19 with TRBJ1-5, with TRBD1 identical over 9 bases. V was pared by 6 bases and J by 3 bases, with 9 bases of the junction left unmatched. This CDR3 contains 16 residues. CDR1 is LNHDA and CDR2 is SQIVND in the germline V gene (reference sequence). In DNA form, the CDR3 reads TGTGCCAGTAGGAAAGGCGGGACAGGGAACAATCAGCCCCAGCATTTT. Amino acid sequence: CASRKGGTGNNQPQHF.

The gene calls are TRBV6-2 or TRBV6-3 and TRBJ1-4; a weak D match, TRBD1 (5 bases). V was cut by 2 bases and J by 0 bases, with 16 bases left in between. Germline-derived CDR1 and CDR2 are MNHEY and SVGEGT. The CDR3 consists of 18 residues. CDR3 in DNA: TGTGCCAGCAGTTACCCTGCCGGGGGGAGCTCAACTAATGAAAAACTGTTTTTT. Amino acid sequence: CASSYPAGGSSTNEKLFF.

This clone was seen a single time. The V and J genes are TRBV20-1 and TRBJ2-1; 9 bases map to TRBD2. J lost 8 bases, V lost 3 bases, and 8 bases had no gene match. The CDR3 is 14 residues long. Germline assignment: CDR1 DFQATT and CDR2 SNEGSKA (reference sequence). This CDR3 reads CSASTREGLYEQFF. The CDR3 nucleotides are TGCAGTGCTAGTACGCGGGAGGGCCTCTATGAGCAGTTCTTC.

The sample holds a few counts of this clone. CDR3 in DNA: TGTGCCAGCAGTTACTCAGGGAGTTGGGGCTACACCTTC. It yields the protein CASSYSGSWGYTF. The chain has TRBV6-5 and TRBJ1-2; no firm D call. CDR3 length: 13 amino acids. Trimming left V 0 bases short and J 8 bases short, with 10 bases between. Germline lookup yields CDR1 MNHEY and CDR2 SVGAGI.

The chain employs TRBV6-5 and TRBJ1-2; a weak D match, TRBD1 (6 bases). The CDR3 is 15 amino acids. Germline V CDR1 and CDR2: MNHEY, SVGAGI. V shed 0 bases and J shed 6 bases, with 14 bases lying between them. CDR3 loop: CASSYSGTYSNGYTF. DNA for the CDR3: TGTGCCAGCAGTTACTCGGGGACATACTCCAATGGCTACACCTTC.

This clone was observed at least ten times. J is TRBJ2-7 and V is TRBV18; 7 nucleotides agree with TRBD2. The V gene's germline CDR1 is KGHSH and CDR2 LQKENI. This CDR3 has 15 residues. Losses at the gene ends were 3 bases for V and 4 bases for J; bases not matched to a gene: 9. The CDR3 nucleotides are TGTGCCAGCTCACCTGGGGGGGAACCCCTTTACGAGCAGTACTTC. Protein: CASSPGGEPLYEQYF.

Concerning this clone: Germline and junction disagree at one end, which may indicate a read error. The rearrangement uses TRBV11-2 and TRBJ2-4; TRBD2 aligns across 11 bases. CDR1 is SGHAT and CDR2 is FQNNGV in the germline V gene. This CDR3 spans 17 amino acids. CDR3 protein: CASSLVRSGGARNIQYF. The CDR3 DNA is TGTGCCAGCAGCTTAGTTCGTAGCGGGGGGGCCAGAAACATTCAGTACTTC. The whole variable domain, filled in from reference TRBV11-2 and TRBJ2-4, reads EAGVAQSPRYKIIEKRQSVAFWCNPISGHATLYWYQQILGQGPKLLIQFQNNGVVDDSQLPKDRFSAERLKGVDSTLKIQPAKLEDSAVYLCASSLVRSGGARNIQYFGAGTRLSVL.

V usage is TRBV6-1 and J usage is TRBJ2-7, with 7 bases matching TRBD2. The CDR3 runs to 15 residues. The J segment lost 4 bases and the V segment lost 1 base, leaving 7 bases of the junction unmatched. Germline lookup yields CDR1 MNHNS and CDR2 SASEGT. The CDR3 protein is CASSEGAGANYEQYF. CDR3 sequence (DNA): TGTGCCAGCAGTGAAGGGGCGGGAGCTAATTACGAGCAGTACTTC.

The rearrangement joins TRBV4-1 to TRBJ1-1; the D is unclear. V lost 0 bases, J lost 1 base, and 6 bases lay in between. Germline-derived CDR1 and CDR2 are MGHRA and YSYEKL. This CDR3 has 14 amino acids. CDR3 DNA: TGCGCCAGCAGCCAAGAGGGGAGGAACACTGAAGCTTTCTTT. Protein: CASSQEGRNTEAFF.